This TCR beta chain was found in a study of PD-L1 blockade in urothelial cancer (dated by TCRdb to about 2017). About the investigation overall: All patients started therapy in about 2014 and received atezolizumab 1,200 mg intravenously every 3 weeks. About 90% of the 29 patients were males with bladder-origin urothelial cancer, and 18 of 29 reported a prior smoking history. Patients had an ECOG performance status of 0 or 1 and had received between 0 and 3 prior chemotherapy regimens. Blood samples were analyzed at 3 weeks after treatment start (second dose) and at 6 weeks after treatment start. Blood samples yielded a median of roughly 140,000 T cells and roughly 83,000 unique TCRs, with median clonality 0.080. The study, an exploratory multi-omic analysis, examined somatic, immune and clinical correlates of response to PD-L1 blockade with atezolizumab in urothelial cancer. TCR sequencing covered pretreatment tumor samples and matched, serially collected peripheral blood taken before and after atezolizumab treatment. Durable clinical benefit was defined as progression-free survival longer than 6 months, and TCR features were also tested against progression-free and overall survival. In the same patients, pretreatment tumors underwent whole exome sequencing and RNA sequencing in addition to TCR sequencing. Durable clinical benefit was achieved by nine patients but not by the remaining 20. Twenty-nine patients had pretreatment blood TCR-seq, about 25 had at least one posttreatment blood collection, and about 25 had tumor TCR-seq.

The time point label corresponds to: pretreatment peripheral blood. A total of some 30 patients with locally advanced or metastatic urothelial carcinoma, treated at Memorial Sloan Kettering on a trial protocol, made up the cohort. Peripheral blood mononuclear cells were collected pretreatment and during treatment, with between 1 and 8 total time points per patient. The Qiagen DNeasy Blood extraction kit was used to purify genomic DNA from total PBMCs and tumor samples. Collected pretreatment and during treatment, PBMCs were isolated and stored as previously described. Study-level results and caveats: At 3 weeks after the start of treatment, tumor-associated TCR clones in peripheral blood had expanded more in patients with durable benefit (n ≈ 24, p = 0.022). Improved progression-free and overall survival was associated with having pretreatment peripheral blood TCR clonality below the median. Because of the small sample size (n ≈ 30) and the many exploratory analyses performed, the results are intended to be regarded as hypothesis-generating.

To estimate absolute template abundance from read counts, synthetic TCR analog templates were spiked into each PCR. The immunoSEQ assay used bias-controlled V and J gene primers to amplify TCRbeta CDR3 regions from genomic DNA. Sequencing of rearranged TCRbeta segments was done at approximately 20X coverage. In the original analysis: Clustering was used to correct sequencing errors, and CDR3s were annotated against IMGT so that V, D and J genes could be assigned. Downstream analyses used only productive TCRbeta rearrangements, leaving out any out-of-frame or stop-codon sequences. Clonality was computed as one minus Shannon entropy normalized by the log of the number of unique productive sequences. Fisher's exact test with Benjamini-Hochberg correction, using a cutoff of adjusted p below 0.01, was how clones that differed between time points or between blood and tumor were identified. Here the immuneACCESS table is served through TCRdb, limited to in-frame sequences with V and J called. Missing clones are a known gap in these copies; in checked studies unresolved V genes cover under half, and the rest lacks a known reason. V and J calls plus clone size are reproduced from that table; the DNA served to infer D and trimming. This sample gives more than 55,000 clones in total; about four fifths of them show up just once. The ten most abundant clones make up 5.7% of the sample.

This clone was seen a single time. Its antigen is unknown. Base qualities are not provided; no much larger clone lies one nucleotide away. From V the trimming removes 1 base and from J it removes 2 bases, while the gene matches leave 6 bases of the junction unaccounted for. There are 16 amino acids in the CDR3, from cysteine to phenylalanine inclusive. Here the CDR3 DNA is all that survives: 48 bases in frame from base 1. CDR1 SGHTA and CDR2 FQGTGA are derived from the germline V gene. The sequence is built from TRBV7-3 and TRBJ2-3, with TRBD2 matching 7 junction bases. The clonotype comes from a man aged 65 to 85 with urothelial cancer. This material consisted of PBMCs, taken around atezolizumab (anti-PD-L1) treatment. The nucleotides read TGTGCCAGCAGCTTAAACGCGGGAGCAGTCACAGATACGCAGTATTTT. Its protein product is CASSLNAGAVTDTQYF.